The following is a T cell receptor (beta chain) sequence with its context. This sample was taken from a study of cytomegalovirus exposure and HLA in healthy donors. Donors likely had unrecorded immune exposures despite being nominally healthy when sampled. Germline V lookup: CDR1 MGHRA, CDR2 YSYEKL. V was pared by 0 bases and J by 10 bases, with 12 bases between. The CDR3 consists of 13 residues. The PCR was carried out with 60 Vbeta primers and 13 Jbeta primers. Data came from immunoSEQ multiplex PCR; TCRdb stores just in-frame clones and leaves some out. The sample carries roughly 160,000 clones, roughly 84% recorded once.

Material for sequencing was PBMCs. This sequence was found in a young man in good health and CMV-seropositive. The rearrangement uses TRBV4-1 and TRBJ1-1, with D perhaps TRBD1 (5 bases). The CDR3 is CASSQDQGRGAFF. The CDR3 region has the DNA TGCGCCAGCAGCCAAGATCAGGGCCGTGGAGCTTTCTTT.